The clone carrying this T cell receptor beta chain was seen a handful of times. Its target is unknown. Looked up from germline, CDR1 is DFQATT and CDR2 is SNEGSKA (reference sequence). Trimming took off 6 bases at V and 0 bases at J, with 23 bases between the two ends. This CDR3 spans 17 amino acids. This entry comes from a study of blood T cells in healthy people across ages. Whole-study results and caveats: There was no known CMV status for donors, so expanded clonotype changes were possibly confounded.

The second PCR ran about 6 to 12 cycles with a sample-barcoded 5' primer and J-beta primers. The authors tagged each cDNA molecule using a template-switch adaptor with 12 random nucleotides. Sequencing yielded, for each sample, at least 3 million paired-end reads carrying CDR3. MiXCR was run by TCRdb on the 5' RACE reads, yielding one entry per CDR3 protein. The profile shows hundreds of thousands of distinct CDR3 sequences, 55% to 70% of them singletons. Samples each had at least 5.5 micrograms of total RNA extracted. What was sequenced was blood. The rearrangement joins TRBV20-1 to TRBJ1-2; no definite D call. The source is a man younger than 45 in good health. DNA of the CDR3: TGCAGTGCCCCCGTCCGTCGGCTACAGTACTCTAACTATGGCTACACCTTC. Protein product: CSAPVRRLQYSNYGYTF.